This T cell receptor (beta chain) is drawn from a study of blood T cell repertoires in COVID-19 (dated by TCRdb to about 2020). Concerning the study at large: Collaborator samples came from the United States, Italy and Spain and covered acute and convalescent phases of COVID-19. The prospective study material was composed of cDNA or gDNA derived from T cells, B-cell-depleted T cells, or PBMCs. Subjects who had been exposed to COVID-19, were actively infected with it, or had recovered from it provided the deeply sampled blood TCRbeta repertoires that made up the dataset. A freely available public database, intended as a resource for researchers studying the immune response to SARS-CoV-2, is where the repertoires were released. Samples were obtained from the ongoing ImmuneRACE study (first 160 participants) and from over 1,000 subjects provided by 6 global collaborators. Sample metadata almost always included a de-identified subject ID, COVID-19 status, age in years and sex. Where available, HLA class I and class II types were obtained from metadata supplied by the sample provider rather than from assay-based typing. The study at large found these results: The amount of clinical and demographic metadata varied by source and participant and was provided uncurated.

Whole blood was collected in K2EDTA tubes by collaborating institutions according to the institutions' own protocols. Collaborator samples were shipped for TCRbeta analysis as frozen whole blood, isolated PBMCs, or DNA extracted from either sample type. Of note for this clone: Its antigen is still unknown. No base qualities exist here, and no much larger clone lies one base off it.

V and J are truncated by 2 bases and 10 bases respectively, leaving an intervening sequence of 18 bases. In the germline V gene (reference sequence), CDR1 corresponds to SGHKS and CDR2 to YYEKEE. Including the terminal cysteine and phenylalanine, the CDR3 comprises 14 residues. The sequence is cut down to CDR3 DNA, 42 bases in frame from base 1. TCRbeta CDR3 regions were amplified from genomic DNA using the immunoSEQ Assay, a bias-controlled multiplex PCR. The authors' pipeline ran thus. The number of nucleated cells in each sample was estimated by amplification of reference gene primers within the assay. Sequence reads were collapsed and filtered to measure the absolute abundance of every unique TCRbeta CDR3 rearrangement. Productive Simpson clonality was computed per sample as the square root of Simpson's diversity index over productive rearrangements. TCRdb provides this immuneACCESS table in a form limited to in-frame rearrangements. Some clones are lacking; in checked studies, under half of them reflect an unresolved V gene, and why the rest are absent is not known. V, J and clone size derive from that table, while D and trimming were established from the DNA sequence. The sample yields over 300,000 clones; roughly 90% were counted once. 0.95% to 1.5% of the sample is in the top ten clones.

The sequence came from a man in his forties with acute or convalescent COVID-19. What was sequenced was peripheral blood. This receptor chain uses TRBV5-5 and TRBJ1-1; the D gene is unclear. The sequenced DNA: TGTGCCAGCAGCTTAGGACTCCTAGGTTCCGCAGCTTTCTTT. This gives the protein CASSLGLLGSAAFF.